Below are 8 T cell receptor beta chains sequenced from a single sample in a study of response to subunit inactivated influenza vaccine. TCRdb processed the RT-PCR reads anew with MiXCR; each CDR3 protein has one entry. Of over 300,000 distinct CDR3 sequences listed, 21% were seen once; the top ten hold 10%. This material consisted of PBMCs from blood, taken about 20 months after vaccination. These TCRs come from a man aged 50-75 years who received an inactivated influenza vaccine.

The chain recombines TRBV7-3 with TRBJ2-2; no definite D call. V lost 4 bases to trimming and J lost 6 bases, with 6 bases between them. The CDR3 length is 12 residues. The germline CDR1 and CDR2 sequences are SGHTA and FQGTGA. In nucleotides, the CDR3 is TGTGCCAGCAGCTCTGGATCCGGGGAGCTGTTTTTT. It codes for CASSSGSGELFF.

This clonotype has only a few counts. The chain carries TRBV11-2 and TRBJ2-1, with 15 bases fitting TRBD2. Germline V gene sequence: CDR1 SGHAT, CDR2 FQNNGV. V gave up 2 bases and J gave up 5 bases; unmatched junction bases: 7. The CDR3 consists of 18 residues. CDR3 in amino acids: CASSLIGTSGGKDNEQFF. The CDR3 DNA follows: TGTGCCAGCAGCTTAATAGGGACTAGCGGGGGGAAGGACAATGAGCAGTTCTTC.

As DNA, the CDR3 is TGTGCCAGCAGTTACGCCCTAGGGGGAGGGGACACTGAAGCTTTCTTT. This translates into CASSYALGGGDTEAFF. This chain joins TRBV6-2 or TRBV6-3 and TRBJ1-1; possible D gene TRBD1, 6 bases. Trimming took 2 bases from V and 3 from J, leaving 16 bases between them. CDR1 MNHEY and CDR2 SVGEGT come from the germline V gene. CDR3 length: 16 amino acids.

This clonotype was detected many times. The chain carries TRBV20-1 and TRBJ1-2; D remains ambiguous. Trimming removed 3 bases at V and 8 bases at J, with 10 bases between. There are 11 residues in the CDR3. From germline, CDR1 is DFQATT and CDR2 SNEGSKA (reference sequence). The CDR3 DNA sequence: TGCAGTGCTAGGTTGTATCGGGGCTACACCTTC. Protein sequence: CSARLYRGYTF.

The chain couples TRBV12-3 or TRBV12-4 to TRBJ2-1; 7 bases line up with TRBD2. This CDR3 has 14 amino acids. V gave up 5 bases and J gave up 5 bases; unmatched junction bases: 6. In nucleotides, the CDR3 is TGTGCCAGCAGTCCTCCGGGACTACACAATGAGCAGTTCTTC. This gives the protein CASSPPGLHNEQFF.

This clonotype was seen ten or more times. V and J are TRBV12-3 or TRBV12-4 and TRBJ1-1; D unclear. Trimming pared 2 bases from V and 6 bases from J, leaving 10 bases between. The CDR3 has 13 residues. CDR3 DNA: TGTGCCAGCAGTTTACAGGTTCGGGCTGAAGCTTTCTTT. Residues: CASSLQVRAEAFF.

This clonotype has just a few counts. The chain links TRBV20-1 to TRBJ1-5, with 8 bases identical to TRBD1. V shed 3 bases, J shed 7 bases, and the junction held 5 bases outside the gene matches. CDR1 is DFQATT and CDR2 is SNEGSKA in the germline V gene (reference sequence). The length of the CDR3 is 13 residues. CDR3 nucleotide sequence: TGCAGTGCTAGCGACAGGGGTTTGCAGCCCCAGCATTTT. Translated: CSASDRGLQPQHF.

This clonotype was seen a few times. The rearrangement joins TRBV4-1 to TRBJ1-3; D may be TRBD1 (6 bases). Deletions cut 3 bases from V and 5 bases from J, with 14 bases between. From germline, CDR1 is MGHRA and CDR2 YSYEKL. CDR3 size: 15 residues. CDR3 sequence reads: CASSHPQGARNTIYF. The CDR3 bases are TGCGCCAGCAGCCACCCACAGGGAGCCCGAAACACCATATATTTT.